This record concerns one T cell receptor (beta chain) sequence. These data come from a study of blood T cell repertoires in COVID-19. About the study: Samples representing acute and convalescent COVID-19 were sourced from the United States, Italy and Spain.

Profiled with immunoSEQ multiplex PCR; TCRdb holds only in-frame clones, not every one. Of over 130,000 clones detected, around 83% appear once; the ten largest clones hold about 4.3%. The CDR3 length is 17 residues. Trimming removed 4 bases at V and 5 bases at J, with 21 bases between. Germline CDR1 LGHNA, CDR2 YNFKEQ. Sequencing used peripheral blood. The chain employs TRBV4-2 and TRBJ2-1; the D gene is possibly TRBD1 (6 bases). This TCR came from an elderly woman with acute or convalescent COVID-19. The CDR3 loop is CASSPPPGTYLHNEQFF. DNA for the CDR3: TGTGCCAGCAGCCCGCCCCCCGGGACATACTTACACAATGAGCAGTTCTTC.